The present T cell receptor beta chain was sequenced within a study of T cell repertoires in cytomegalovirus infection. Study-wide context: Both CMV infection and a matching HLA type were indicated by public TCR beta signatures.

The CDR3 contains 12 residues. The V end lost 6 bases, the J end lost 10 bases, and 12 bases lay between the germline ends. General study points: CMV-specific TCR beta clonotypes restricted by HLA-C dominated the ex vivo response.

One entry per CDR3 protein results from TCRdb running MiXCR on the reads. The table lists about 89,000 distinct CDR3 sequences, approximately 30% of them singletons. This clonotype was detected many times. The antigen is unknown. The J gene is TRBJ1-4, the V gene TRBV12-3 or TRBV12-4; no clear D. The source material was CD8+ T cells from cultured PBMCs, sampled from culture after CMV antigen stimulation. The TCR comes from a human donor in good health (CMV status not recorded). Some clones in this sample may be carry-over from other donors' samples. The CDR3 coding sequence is TGTGCCAGCAGCCCTTTTACGGGAAAACTGTTTTTT. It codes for CASSPFTGKLFF.